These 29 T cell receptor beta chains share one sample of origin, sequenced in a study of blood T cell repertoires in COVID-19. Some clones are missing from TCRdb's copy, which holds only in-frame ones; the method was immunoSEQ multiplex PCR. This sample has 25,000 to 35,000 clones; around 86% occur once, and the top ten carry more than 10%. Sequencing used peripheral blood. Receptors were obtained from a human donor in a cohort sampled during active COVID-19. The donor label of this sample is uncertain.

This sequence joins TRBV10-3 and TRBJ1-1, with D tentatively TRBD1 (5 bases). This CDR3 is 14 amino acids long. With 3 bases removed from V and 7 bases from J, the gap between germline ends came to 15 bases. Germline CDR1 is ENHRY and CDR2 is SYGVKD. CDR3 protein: CAISDGSGLDEAFF. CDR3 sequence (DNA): TGTGCCATCAGTGATGGTTCAGGGCTCGATGAAGCTTTCTTT.

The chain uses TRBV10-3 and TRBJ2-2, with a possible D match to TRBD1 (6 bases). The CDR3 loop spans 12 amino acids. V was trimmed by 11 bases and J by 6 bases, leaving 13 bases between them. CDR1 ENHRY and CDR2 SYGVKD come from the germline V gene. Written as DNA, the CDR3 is TGTGCCTCGTGGGGGCGAGCCGGGGAGCTGTTTTTT. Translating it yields CASWGRAGELFF.

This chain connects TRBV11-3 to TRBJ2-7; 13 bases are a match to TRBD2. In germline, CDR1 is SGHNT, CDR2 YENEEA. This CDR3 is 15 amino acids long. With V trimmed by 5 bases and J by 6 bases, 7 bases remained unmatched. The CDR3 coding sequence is TGTGCCAGCAGCCCCGGACTAGCGGGAGTTTCCGAGCAGTACTTC. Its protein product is CASSPGLAGVSEQYF.

The CDR3 coding sequence is TGTGCCAGCAGCTTATTACAGGTCTCCTATAATTCACCCCTCCACTTT. Translated: CASSLLQVSYNSPLHF. The J gene is TRBJ1-6, the V gene TRBV11-3, with D possibly TRBD1 on 5 matching bases. Germline values: CDR1 SGHNT, CDR2 YENEEA. V lost 2 bases to trimming and J lost 0 bases, with 8 bases between them. This CDR3 comprises 16 residues.

The CDR3 coding sequence is TGTGCCAGCAGCCCCGGGACTAGCGGGACTTTCGATGAGCAGTTCTTC. Its translation is CASSPGTSGTFDEQFF. The rearrangement uses TRBV11-2 and TRBJ2-1; 13 bases map to TRBD2. This CDR3 spans 16 amino acids. Trimming removed 5 bases from V and 8 bases from J; junction bases left unmatched: 9. Germline loops: CDR1 SGHAT, CDR2 FQNNGV.

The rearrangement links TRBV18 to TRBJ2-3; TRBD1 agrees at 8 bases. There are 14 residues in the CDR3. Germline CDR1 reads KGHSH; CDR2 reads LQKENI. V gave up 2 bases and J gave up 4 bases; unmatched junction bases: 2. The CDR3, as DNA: TGTGCCAGCTCACCAGGACAGGGACCAGATACGCAGTATTTT. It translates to CASSPGQGPDTQYF.

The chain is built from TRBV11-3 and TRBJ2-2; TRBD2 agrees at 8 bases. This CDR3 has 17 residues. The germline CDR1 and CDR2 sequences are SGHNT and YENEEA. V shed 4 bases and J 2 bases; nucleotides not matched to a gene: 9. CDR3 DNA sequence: TGTGCCAGCAGCTCATTCACTAGCGGACTTAACACCGGGGAGCTGTTTTTT. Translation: CASSSFTSGLNTGELFF. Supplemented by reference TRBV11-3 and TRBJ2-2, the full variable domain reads EAGVVQSPRYKIIEKKQPVAFWCNPISGHNTLYWYLQNLGQGPELLIRYENEEAVDDSQLPKDRFSAERLKGVDSTLKIQPAELGDSAVYLCASSSFTSGLNTGELFFGEGSRLTVL.

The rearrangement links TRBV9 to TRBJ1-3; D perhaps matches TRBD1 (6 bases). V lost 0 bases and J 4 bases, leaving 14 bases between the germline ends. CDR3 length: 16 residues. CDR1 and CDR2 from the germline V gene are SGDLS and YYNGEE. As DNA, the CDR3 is TGTGCCAGCAGCGTAGCGGGGGGCGCGGGAGGAAACACCATATATTTT. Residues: CASSVAGGAGGNTIYF.

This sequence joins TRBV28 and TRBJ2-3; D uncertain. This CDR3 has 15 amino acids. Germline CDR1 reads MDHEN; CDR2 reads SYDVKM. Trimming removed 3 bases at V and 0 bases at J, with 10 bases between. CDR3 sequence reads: CASSLAETSTDTQYF. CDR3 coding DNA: TGTGCCAGCAGTTTGGCGGAAACTAGCACAGATACGCAGTATTTT.

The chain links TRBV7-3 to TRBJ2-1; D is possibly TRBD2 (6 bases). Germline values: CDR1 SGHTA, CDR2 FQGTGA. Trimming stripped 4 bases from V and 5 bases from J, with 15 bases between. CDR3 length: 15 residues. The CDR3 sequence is CASSSTGTQNNEQFF. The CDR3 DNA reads TGTGCCAGCAGCTCCACCGGGACTCAAAACAATGAGCAGTTCTTC.

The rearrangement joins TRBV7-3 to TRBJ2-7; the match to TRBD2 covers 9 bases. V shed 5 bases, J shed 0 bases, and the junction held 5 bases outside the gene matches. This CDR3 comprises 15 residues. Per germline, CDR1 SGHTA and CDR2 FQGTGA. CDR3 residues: CASSKTSGPSYEQYF. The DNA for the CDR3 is TGTGCCAGCAGCAAGACTAGCGGTCCCTCCTACGAGCAGTACTTC.

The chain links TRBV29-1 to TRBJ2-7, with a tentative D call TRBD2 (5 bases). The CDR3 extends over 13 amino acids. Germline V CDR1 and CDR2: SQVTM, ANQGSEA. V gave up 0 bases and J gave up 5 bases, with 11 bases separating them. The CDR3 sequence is CSVEEGDYHEQYF. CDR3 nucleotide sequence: TGCAGCGTTGAAGAGGGAGACTACCACGAGCAGTACTTC.

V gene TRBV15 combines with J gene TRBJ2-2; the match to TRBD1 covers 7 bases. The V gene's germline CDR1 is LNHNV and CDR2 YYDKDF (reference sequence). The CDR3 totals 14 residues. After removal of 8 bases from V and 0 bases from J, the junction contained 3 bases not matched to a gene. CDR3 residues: CATRQGSNTGELFF. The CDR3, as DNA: TGTGCCACCCGACAGGGATCGAACACCGGGGAGCTGTTTTTT.

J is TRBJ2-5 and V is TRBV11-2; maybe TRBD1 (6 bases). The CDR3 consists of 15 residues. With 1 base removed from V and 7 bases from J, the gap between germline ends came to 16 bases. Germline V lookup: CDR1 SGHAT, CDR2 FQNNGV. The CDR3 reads CASSLGQAPRRTQYF. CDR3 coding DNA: TGTGCCAGCAGCTTAGGACAGGCCCCAAGGAGGACCCAGTACTTC.

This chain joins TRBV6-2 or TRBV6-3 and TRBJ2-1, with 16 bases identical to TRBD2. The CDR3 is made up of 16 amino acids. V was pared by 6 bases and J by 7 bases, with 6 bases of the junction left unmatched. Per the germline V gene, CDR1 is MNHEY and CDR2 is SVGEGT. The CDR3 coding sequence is TGTGCCAGCAGCGATGGGACTAGCGGGAGGGGTAATGAGCAGTTCTTC. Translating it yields CASSDGTSGRGNEQFF.

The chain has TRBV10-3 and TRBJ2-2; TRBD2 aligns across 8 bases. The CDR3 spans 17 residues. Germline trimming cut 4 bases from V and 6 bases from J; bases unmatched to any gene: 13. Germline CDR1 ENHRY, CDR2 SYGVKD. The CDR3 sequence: CAISGESGSRGPGELFF. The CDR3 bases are TGTGCCATCAGTGGCGAAAGCGGGAGCAGGGGACCCGGGGAGCTGTTTTTT.

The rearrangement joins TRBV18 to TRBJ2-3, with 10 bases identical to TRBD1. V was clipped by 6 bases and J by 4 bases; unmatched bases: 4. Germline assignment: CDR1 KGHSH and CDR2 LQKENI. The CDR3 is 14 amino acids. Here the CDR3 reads CASSHGQGADTQYF. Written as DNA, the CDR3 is TGTGCCAGCTCCCATGGACAGGGGGCAGATACGCAGTATTTT.

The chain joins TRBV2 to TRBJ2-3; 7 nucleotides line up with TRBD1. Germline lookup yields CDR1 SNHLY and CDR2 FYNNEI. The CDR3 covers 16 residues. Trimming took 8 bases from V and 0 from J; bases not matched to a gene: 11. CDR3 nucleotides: TGTGCCAGCCCCTCGACAGGACAGGCTAGCACAGATACGCAGTATTTT. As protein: CASPSTGQASTDTQYF.

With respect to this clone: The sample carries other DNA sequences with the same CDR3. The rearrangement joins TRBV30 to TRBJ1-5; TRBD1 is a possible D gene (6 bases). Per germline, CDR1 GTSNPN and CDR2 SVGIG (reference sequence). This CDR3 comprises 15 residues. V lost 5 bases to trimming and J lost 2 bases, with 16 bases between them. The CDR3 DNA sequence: TGTGCCTGGGGGCCGTTAGGGGGAGGCAATCAGCCCCAGCATTTT. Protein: CAWGPLGGGNQPQHF.

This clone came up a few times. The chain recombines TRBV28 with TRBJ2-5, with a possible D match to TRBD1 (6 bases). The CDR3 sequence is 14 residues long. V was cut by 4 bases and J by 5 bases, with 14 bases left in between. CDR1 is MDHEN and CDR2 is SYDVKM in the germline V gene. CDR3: CASSSPVRGETQYF. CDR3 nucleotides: TGTGCCAGCAGTTCCCCGGTGAGGGGGGAGACCCAGTACTTC.

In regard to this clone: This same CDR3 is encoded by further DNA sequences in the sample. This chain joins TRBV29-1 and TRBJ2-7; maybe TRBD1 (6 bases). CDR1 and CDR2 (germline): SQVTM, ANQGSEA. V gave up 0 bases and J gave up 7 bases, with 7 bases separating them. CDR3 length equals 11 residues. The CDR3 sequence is CSVEDRGEQYF. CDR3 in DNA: TGCAGCGTTGAAGATAGGGGGGAGCAGTACTTC.

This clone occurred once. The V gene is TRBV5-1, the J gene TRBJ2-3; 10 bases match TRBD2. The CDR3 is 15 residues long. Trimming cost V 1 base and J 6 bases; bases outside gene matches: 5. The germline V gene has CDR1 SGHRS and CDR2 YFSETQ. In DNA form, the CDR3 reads TGCGCCAGCAGCTTGAGCGGGAGGGTCGCCGATACGCAGTATTTT. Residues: CASSLSGRVADTQYF.

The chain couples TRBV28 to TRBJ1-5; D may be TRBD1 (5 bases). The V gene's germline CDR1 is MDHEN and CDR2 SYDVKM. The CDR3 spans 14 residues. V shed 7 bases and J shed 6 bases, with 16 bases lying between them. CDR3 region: CASITGWSTQPQHF. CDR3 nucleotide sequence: TGTGCCAGCATTACAGGTTGGTCTACTCAGCCCCAGCATTTT.

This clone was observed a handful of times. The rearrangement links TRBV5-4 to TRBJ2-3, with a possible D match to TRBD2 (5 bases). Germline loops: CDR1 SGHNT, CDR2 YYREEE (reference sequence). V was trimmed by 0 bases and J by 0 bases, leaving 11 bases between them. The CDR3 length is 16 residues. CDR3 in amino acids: CASSLALARSTDTQYF. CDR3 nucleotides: TGTGCCAGCAGCTTGGCGTTAGCGCGAAGCACAGATACGCAGTATTTT.

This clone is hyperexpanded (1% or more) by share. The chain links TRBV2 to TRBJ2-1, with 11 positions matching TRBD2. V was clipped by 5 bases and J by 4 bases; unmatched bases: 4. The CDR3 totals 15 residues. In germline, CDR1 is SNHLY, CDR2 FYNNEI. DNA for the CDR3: TGTGCCAGCAGTCTGACTAGCGGGATGTACAATGAGCAGTTCTTC. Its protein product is CASSLTSGMYNEQFF. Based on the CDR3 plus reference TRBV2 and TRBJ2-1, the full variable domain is EPEVTQTPSHQVTQMGQEVILRCVPISNHLYFYWYRQILGQKVEFLVSFYNNEISEKSEIFDDQFSVERPDGSNFTLKIRSTKLEDSAMYFCASSLTSGMYNEQFFGPGTRLTVL.

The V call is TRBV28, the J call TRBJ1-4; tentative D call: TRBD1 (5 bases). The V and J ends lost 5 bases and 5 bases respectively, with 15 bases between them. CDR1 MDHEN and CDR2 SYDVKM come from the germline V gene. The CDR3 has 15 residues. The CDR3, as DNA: TGTGCCAGCAGTCCTAGGGGCCCGTGGAATGAAAAACTGTTTTTT. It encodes CASSPRGPWNEKLFF. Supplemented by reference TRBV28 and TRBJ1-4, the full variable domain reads DVKVTQSSRYLVKRTGEKVFLECVQDMDHENMFWYRQDPGLGLRLIYFSYDVKMKEKGDIPEGYSVSREKKERFSLILESASTNQTSMYLCASSPRGPWNEKLFFGSGTQLSVL.

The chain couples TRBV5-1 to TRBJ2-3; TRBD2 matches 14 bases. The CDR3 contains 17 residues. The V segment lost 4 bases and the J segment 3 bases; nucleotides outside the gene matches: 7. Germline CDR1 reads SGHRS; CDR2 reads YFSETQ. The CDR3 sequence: CASSEGTSGSRTDTQYF. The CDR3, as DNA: TGCGCCAGCAGCGAAGGGACTAGCGGGAGTCGGACAGATACGCAGTATTTT. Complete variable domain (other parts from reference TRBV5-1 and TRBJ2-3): KAGVTQTPRYLIKTRGQQVTLSCSPISGHRSVSWYQQTPGQGLQFLFEYFSETQRNKGNFPGRFSGRQFSNSRSEMNVSTLELGDSALYLCASSEGTSGSRTDTQYFGPGTRLTVL.

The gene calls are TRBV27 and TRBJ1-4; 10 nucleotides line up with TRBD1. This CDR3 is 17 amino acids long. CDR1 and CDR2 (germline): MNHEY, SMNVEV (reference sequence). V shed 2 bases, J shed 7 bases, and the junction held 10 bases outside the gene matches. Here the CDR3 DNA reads TGTGCCAGCAGTTTAAGCCTTAAGGGACAGGGGATTGAAAAACTGTTTTTT. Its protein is CASSLSLKGQGIEKLFF.

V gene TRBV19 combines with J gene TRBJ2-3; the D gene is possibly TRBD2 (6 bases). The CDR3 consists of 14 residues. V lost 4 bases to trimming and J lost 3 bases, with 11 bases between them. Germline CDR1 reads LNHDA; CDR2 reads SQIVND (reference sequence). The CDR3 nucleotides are TGTGCCAGTAGTAGCATAGCGGAGACAGATACGCAGTATTTT. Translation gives CASSSIAETDTQYF.